Listed here are 21 T cell receptor beta chains from one sample, sequenced in a study of blood T cell repertoires in COVID-19. Measured with immunoSEQ multiplex PCR; TCRdb has only the in-frame clones, and not every one. The sample has some 90,000 clones, about 83% seen once. The sequenced material came from peripheral blood. The receptors derive from a woman aged 55-69 years with COVID-19, enrolled during active disease.

The chain uses TRBV7-2 and TRBJ2-5, with TRBD1 as a possible D gene (6 bases). Trimming shortened V by 5 bases and J by 9 bases, and 19 bases separated the two germline ends. Germline assignment: CDR1 SGHTA and CDR2 FQGNSA. The CDR3 is 14 residues long. CDR3 amino acids: CASSPRTALRAQYF. The DNA of the CDR3 is TGTGCCAGCAGCCCTAGGACAGCACTTAGGGCCCAGTACTTC.

This clone appeared once. The chain is built from TRBV10-3 and TRBJ2-3; 10 nucleotides agree with TRBD2. Unmatched junction bases numbered 8, after V lost 6 bases and J lost 2 bases. Germline V gene data show CDR1 as ENHRY and CDR2 as SYGVKD. The CDR3 runs to 16 residues. The DNA for the CDR3 is TGTGCCATCAGGGGGGTAGCGGGGGGCATCACAGATACGCAGTATTTT. It specifies CAIRGVAGGITDTQYF.

This clone was seen once. The chain has TRBV28 and TRBJ1-2; D ambiguous. V gave up 6 bases and J gave up 0 bases, with 11 bases separating them. The germline V gene encodes CDR1 MDHEN and CDR2 SYDVKM. This CDR3 comprises 14 residues. CDR3 in DNA: TGTGCCAGCAGCCTAATAATGGCTAACTATGGCTACACCTTC. Residues: CASSLIMANYGYTF.

This clone has just one count. The rearrangement uses TRBV5-6 and TRBJ2-3; D remains ambiguous. The CDR3 contains 11 residues. The V end was cut by 2 bases, the J end by 6 bases, with 4 bases between. Germline CDR1 reads SGHDT; CDR2 reads YYEEEE. CDR3 DNA: TGTGCCAGCAGCTTATATGATACGCAGTATTTT. Protein sequence: CASSLYDTQYF.

This clone was detected only a few times. This sequence joins TRBV5-1 and TRBJ1-3; D possibly corresponds to TRBD1 (5 bases). This CDR3 has 15 amino acids. Deletions cut 3 bases from V and 4 bases from J, with 14 bases between. Germline V gene data show CDR1 as SGHRS and CDR2 as YFSETQ. CDR3 DNA sequence: TGCGCCAGCAGCTCTAATGGGGCGCCGGGAAACACCATATATTTT. Amino acid sequence: CASSSNGAPGNTIYF.

The chain employs TRBV4-1 and TRBJ1-2; 7 bases map to TRBD1. Germline V CDR1 and CDR2: MGHRA, YSYEKL. J lost 4 bases, V lost 0 bases, and 11 bases had no gene match. This CDR3 spans 17 amino acids. The CDR3 reads CASSQDLGGALSYGYTF. The CDR3 DNA reads TGCGCCAGCAGCCAAGATCTAGGGGGCGCTTTGTCCTATGGCTACACCTTC.

The V and J genes are TRBV7-8 and TRBJ2-7, with a weak D call TRBD1 (6 bases). Germline assignment: CDR1 SGHVS and CDR2 FQNEAQ. This CDR3 is built from 15 residues. V was cut by 4 bases and J by 1 base, with 14 bases left in between. DNA of the CDR3: TGTGCCAGCAGCTCGAGGCTGGACAGTTCCTACGAGCAGTACTTC. This sequence encodes CASSSRLDSSYEQYF.

Note on this clone: A read error may account for a junction end that differs from germline. The rearrangement joins TRBV7-2 to TRBJ2-2; a weak D match, TRBD1 (6 bases). The CDR3 loop spans 15 amino acids. Germline assignment: CDR1 SGHTA and CDR2 FQGNSA. The CDR3 coding sequence is TGTGCCAGCAGCTTGAATCAGGGGAACGCCGGGGAGCTGTTTTTT. This sequence encodes CASSLNQGNAGELFF.

V and J are TRBV28 and TRBJ1-2, with a tentative D call TRBD1 (6 bases). This CDR3 is built from 15 residues. Germline V gene data show CDR1 as MDHEN and CDR2 as SYDVKM. Trimming removed 3 bases from V and 7 bases from J, with 18 bases in between. The CDR3 protein is CASSFWGGAVSGYTF. The CDR3 DNA is TGTGCCAGCAGTTTCTGGGGGGGCGCAGTCTCTGGCTACACCTTC.

The V gene is TRBV5-1, the J gene TRBJ2-7; D is perhaps TRBD2 (6 bases). The CDR3 has 14 amino acids. Between the trimmed V and J ends, which lost 0 bases and 0 bases, there was a span of 7 bases. Looked up from germline, CDR1 is SGHRS and CDR2 is YFSETQ. CDR3 amino acids: CASSLGLVSYEQYF. CDR3 nucleotide sequence: TGCGCCAGCAGCTTGGGACTAGTCTCCTACGAGCAGTACTTC.

V gene TRBV7-3 combines with J gene TRBJ2-3; maybe TRBD2 (5 bases). Germline-derived CDR1 and CDR2 are SGHTA and FQGTGA. Trimming stripped 1 base from V and 2 bases from J, with 10 bases between. The CDR3 contains 15 residues. The DNA of the CDR3 is TGTGCCAGCAGCTTAAGCGGCGGACTCACAGATACGCAGTATTTT. Its protein product is CASSLSGGLTDTQYF.

This clone was counted once. The chain recombines TRBV28 with TRBJ1-1; the match to TRBD1 covers 10 bases. The germline V gene has CDR1 MDHEN and CDR2 SYDVKM. CDR3 size: 15 residues. J was trimmed by 3 bases and V by 5 bases; bases with no gene match: 6. CDR3 DNA: TGTGCCAGCAGTCCTCACGGACAGGGGGACACTGAAGCTTTCTTT. Residues: CASSPHGQGDTEAFF.

The chain recombines TRBV5-1 with TRBJ1-2; D is undetermined. Germline V gene sequence: CDR1 SGHRS, CDR2 YFSETQ. The CDR3 loop spans 15 amino acids. The V end was cut by 4 bases, the J end by 7 bases, with 20 bases between. The chain's CDR3 is CASSQDGEIWLGYTF. Here the CDR3 DNA reads TGCGCCAGCAGCCAGGACGGGGAGATATGGCTTGGCTACACCTTC.

The rearrangement uses TRBV6-5 and TRBJ1-1, with a weak D call TRBD1 (6 bases). The V gene's germline CDR1 is MNHEY and CDR2 SVGAGI. The CDR3 sequence is 12 residues long. V gave up 10 bases and J gave up 4 bases, with 13 bases separating them. CDR3 sequence: CATLGGGTEAFF. The CDR3 region has the DNA TGTGCCACCCTAGGGGGGGGCACTGAAGCTTTCTTT.

V is TRBV28 and J is TRBJ2-7; TRBD1 might be the D (5 bases). Germline assignment: CDR1 MDHEN and CDR2 SYDVKM. The V gene lost 7 bases and the J gene lost 4 bases, with 17 bases spanning the gap. The CDR3 contains 14 residues. The CDR3, as DNA: TGTGCCAGCACCCCATCGGGCAGGGAATACGAGCAGTACTTC. Amino acids: CASTPSGREYEQYF.

This chain uses TRBV30 with TRBJ2-2, with D tentatively TRBD2 (6 bases). The length of the CDR3 is 14 residues. V was trimmed by 5 bases and J by 3 bases, leaving 13 bases between them. Germline lookup yields CDR1 GTSNPN and CDR2 SVGIG (reference sequence). CDR3: CAWGGGGYTGELFF. The CDR3 bases are TGTGCCTGGGGAGGTGGGGGGTACACCGGGGAGCTGTTTTTT.

DNA of the CDR3: TGCAGCGTTACGACAGGGGCGAACACTGAAGCTTTCTTT. It translates to CSVTTGANTEAFF. This sequence joins TRBV29-1 and TRBJ1-1; 8 bases are shared with TRBD1. V dropped 5 bases and J dropped 1; count of bases not matched to a gene: 3. Per germline, CDR1 SQVTM and CDR2 ANQGSEA. This CDR3 contains 13 residues.

The rearrangement uses TRBV7-8 and TRBJ2-7; 9 bases match TRBD1. The germline V gene has CDR1 SGHVS and CDR2 FQNEAQ. J gave up 3 bases and V 4 bases, and 10 bases lay outside the gene matches. The CDR3 spans 16 residues. The CDR3 here is CASSSVYRDRDYEQYF. Written as DNA, the CDR3 is TGTGCCAGCAGCTCCGTTTACCGGGACAGGGACTACGAGCAGTACTTC.

J is TRBJ2-5 and V is TRBV12-5; weak D call: TRBD1 (6 bases). This CDR3 is 16 amino acids long. CDR1 and CDR2 (germline): LGHNT, FRNRAP. Trimming removed 1 base at V and 1 base at J, with 13 bases between. Here the CDR3 reads CASGLDSGHSQETQYF. The CDR3 DNA sequence: TGTGCTAGTGGTTTGGATTCGGGACATTCCCAAGAGACCCAGTACTTC.

The rearrangement uses TRBV2 and TRBJ1-5; no firm D call. V was shortened by 4 bases and J by 4 bases, with 8 bases between the two germline ends. The CDR3 runs to 13 residues. Germline loops: CDR1 SNHLY, CDR2 FYNNEI. CDR3 protein: CASSALENQPQHF. For the CDR3, the DNA is TGTGCCAGCAGTGCCTTAGAGAATCAGCCCCAGCATTTT.

The gene calls are TRBV30 and TRBJ1-4, with 11 positions matching TRBD1. Trimming cost V 2 bases and J 2 bases; bases outside gene matches: 4. The CDR3 is 16 residues long. CDR1 GTSNPN and CDR2 SVGIG come from the germline V gene (reference sequence). The CDR3 here is CAWSRGQGATNEKLFF. CDR3 coding DNA: TGTGCCTGGAGTCGAGGACAGGGGGCGACTAATGAAAAACTGTTTTTT.